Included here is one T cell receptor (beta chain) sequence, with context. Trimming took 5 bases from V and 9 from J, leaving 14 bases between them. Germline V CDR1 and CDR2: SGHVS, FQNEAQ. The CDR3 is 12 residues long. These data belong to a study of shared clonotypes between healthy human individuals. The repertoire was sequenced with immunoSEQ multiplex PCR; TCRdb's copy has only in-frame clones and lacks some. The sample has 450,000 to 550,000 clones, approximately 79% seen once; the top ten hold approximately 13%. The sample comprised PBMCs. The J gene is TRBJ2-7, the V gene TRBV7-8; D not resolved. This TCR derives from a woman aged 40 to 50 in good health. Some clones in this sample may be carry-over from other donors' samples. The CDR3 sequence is CASSPARIGQYF. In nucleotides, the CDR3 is TGTGCCAGCAGCCCCGCCAGAATCGGGCAGTACTTC. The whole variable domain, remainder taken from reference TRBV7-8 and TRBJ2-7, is GAGVSQSPRYKVAKRGQDVALRCDPISGHVSLFWYQQALGQGPEFLTYFQNEAQLDKSGLPSDRFFAERPEGSVSTLKIQRTQQEDSAVYLCASSPARIGQYFGPGTRLTVT.